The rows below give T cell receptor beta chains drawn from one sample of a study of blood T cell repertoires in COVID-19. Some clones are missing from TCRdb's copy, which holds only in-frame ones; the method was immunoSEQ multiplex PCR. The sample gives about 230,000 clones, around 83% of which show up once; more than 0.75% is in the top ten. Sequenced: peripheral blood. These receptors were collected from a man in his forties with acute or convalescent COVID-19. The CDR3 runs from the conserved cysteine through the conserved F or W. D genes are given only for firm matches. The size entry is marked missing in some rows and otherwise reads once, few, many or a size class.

CDR3 DNA: TGCGCCAGCAGCCTGTCATCGGGCACTGAAGCTTTCTTT; CDR3 protein: CASSLSSGTEAFF; D gene: NA; V gene: TRBV4-3; J gene: TRBJ1-1; clone size: NA
CDR3 DNA: TGTGCCAGCAGCTTCGACAGGGGCCCCCATTACGAGCAGTACTTC; CDR3 protein: CASSFDRGPHYEQYF; D gene: TRBD1; V gene: TRBV7-2; J gene: TRBJ2-7; clone size: NA
CDR3 DNA: TGTGCCAGCAGTCCTCTCGGGGGCGGGGAGCTGTTTTTT; CDR3 protein: CASSPLGGGELFF; D gene: NA; V gene: TRBV27; J gene: TRBJ2-2; clone size: NA
CDR3 DNA: TGTGCCAGCAGTTTAGCACCGGGCACTGAAGCTTTCTTT; CDR3 protein: CASSLAPGTEAFF; D gene: NA; V gene: TRBV28; J gene: TRBJ1-1; clone size: NA
CDR3 DNA: TGTGCCAGCAGCTCAACGGGTGGTAATCAGCCCCAGCATTTT; CDR3 protein: CASSSTGGNQPQHF; D gene: NA; V gene: TRBV11-2; J gene: TRBJ1-5; clone size: NA
CDR3 DNA: TGTGCCAGCAGCTTGGAGGCGGGGAGGGGCTACACCTTC; CDR3 protein: CASSLEAGRGYTF; D gene: NA; V gene: TRBV5-4; J gene: TRBJ1-2; clone size: NA
CDR3 DNA: TGTGCCAGCAGCGAACAGGGGTCGGAATATGGCTACACCTTC; CDR3 protein: CASSEQGSEYGYTF; D gene: TRBD1; V gene: TRBV13; J gene: TRBJ1-2; clone size: once
CDR3 DNA: TGTGCCATCAGTGCCCCGACAGGGGTCGAGCAGTACTTC; CDR3 protein: CAISAPTGVEQYF; D gene: TRBD1; V gene: TRBV10-3; J gene: TRBJ2-7; clone size: NA
CDR3 DNA: TGTGCCAGCAGCCAAGCCTCCCTAGACGAGCAGTACTTC; CDR3 protein: CASSQASLDEQYF; D gene: NA; V gene: TRBV3-1/TRBV3-2; J gene: TRBJ2-7; clone size: NA
CDR3 DNA: TGTGCCAGCAGCGTGGGACTAGCGGGGGGGATAGATACGCAGTATTTT; CDR3 protein: CASSVGLAGGIDTQYF; D gene: TRBD2; V gene: TRBV9; J gene: TRBJ2-3; clone size: few
CDR3 DNA: TGTGCCAGTAGTGCACAGGTTCGGGAAAAACTGTTTTTT; CDR3 protein: CASSAQVREKLFF; D gene: NA; V gene: TRBV19; J gene: TRBJ1-4; clone size: NA
CDR3 DNA: TGTGCCAGCAGCCCCCGGACGCGGGGGGTTATAACCGGGGAGCTGTTTTTT; CDR3 protein: CASSPRTRGVITGELFF; D gene: TRBD2; V gene: TRBV7-2; J gene: TRBJ2-2; clone size: NA
CDR3 DNA: TGCGCCAGCAGCCAGGGGGCCAAACACCCTAACACTGAAGCTTTCTTT; CDR3 protein: CASSQGAKHPNTEAFF; D gene: NA; V gene: TRBV4-3; J gene: TRBJ1-1; clone size: once
CDR3 DNA: TGCGCCAGCAAAGGTGGGCTAGCGGGTTACGAGCAGTACTTC; CDR3 protein: CASKGGLAGYEQYF; D gene: TRBD2; V gene: TRBV10-2; J gene: TRBJ2-7; clone size: NA
CDR3 DNA: TGCGCCAGCAGCTTGGGAGTTACGCAGTATTTT; CDR3 protein: CASSLGVTQYF; D gene: NA; V gene: TRBV5-1; J gene: TRBJ2-3; clone size: NA
CDR3 DNA: TGTGCCAGCTCACCTACCGGGACAGGGCCCGATACGCAGTATTTT; CDR3 protein: CASSPTGTGPDTQYF; D gene: TRBD1; V gene: TRBV18; J gene: TRBJ2-3; clone size: NA
CDR3 DNA: TGTGCCACCAGTGATTTGGGGGGGGCTCTTCCCTCTGGGGCCAACGTCCTGACTTTC; CDR3 protein: CATSDLGGALPSGANVLTF; D gene: NA; V gene: TRBV24-1; J gene: TRBJ2-6; clone size: few
CDR3 DNA: TGTGCCAGCAGCTCATCGACAGGGTTCCAAGAGACCCAGTACTTC; CDR3 protein: CASSSSTGFQETQYF; D gene: TRBD1; V gene: TRBV7-2; J gene: TRBJ2-5; clone size: NA
CDR3 DNA: TGTGCCAGCAGCTTGGGCGGGGGCCCTTACTATGGCTACACCTTC; CDR3 protein: CASSLGGGPYYGYTF; D gene: NA; V gene: TRBV5-5; J gene: TRBJ1-2; clone size: NA
CDR3 DNA: TGTGCCAGCGTAATGGGGCGAAGCTCTGGAAACACCATATATTTT; CDR3 protein: CASVMGRSSGNTIYF; D gene: NA; V gene: TRBV2; J gene: TRBJ1-3; clone size: NA
CDR3 DNA: TGTGCCAGCAGGCAGGGTATCAACAACTATGGCTACACCTTC; CDR3 protein: CASRQGINNYGYTF; D gene: NA; V gene: TRBV2; J gene: TRBJ1-2; clone size: NA
CDR3 DNA: TGCGCCAGCAGCCGAGGGACTCAGGACAGGGCTGGTGGCTACACCTTC; CDR3 protein: CASSRGTQDRAGGYTF; D gene: TRBD1; V gene: TRBV4-3; J gene: TRBJ1-2; clone size: NA
CDR3 DNA: TGTGCCAGCAGCGTTGGAACAGGGTCAGGGGGTCAGCCCCAGCATTTT; CDR3 protein: CASSVGTGSGGQPQHF; D gene: TRBD1; V gene: TRBV5-6; J gene: TRBJ1-5; clone size: few
CDR3 DNA: TGTGCCAGCAATACAGGGAATCAGCCCCAGCATTTT; CDR3 protein: CASNTGNQPQHF; D gene: NA; V gene: TRBV12-3/TRBV12-4; J gene: TRBJ1-5; clone size: NA
CDR3 DNA: TGCAGCGTAGCCCGGGACAGGAACACTGAAGCTTTCTTT; CDR3 protein: CSVARDRNTEAFF; D gene: TRBD1; V gene: TRBV29-1; J gene: TRBJ1-1; clone size: NA
CDR3 DNA: TGTGCCAGCAGTAAGACAGGGACCTTCGACGAGCAGTACTTC; CDR3 protein: CASSKTGTFDEQYF; D gene: TRBD1; V gene: TRBV6-5; J gene: TRBJ2-7; clone size: NA
CDR3 DNA: TGTGCCAGTCAGGGGGACGCCCAATATGGCTACACCTTC; CDR3 protein: CASQGDAQYGYTF; D gene: TRBD1; V gene: TRBV12-3/TRBV12-4; J gene: TRBJ1-2; clone size: NA
CDR3 DNA: TGTGCCAGCAGTTTCGCCGGGACAGGAGACTACACACCTTCCTACAATGAGCAGTTCTTC; CDR3 protein: CASSFAGTGDYTPSYNEQFF; D gene: TRBD1; V gene: TRBV27; J gene: TRBJ2-1; clone size: NA
CDR3 DNA: TGTGCCAGCAGCTTGGCGCGGGGCGTCTATGGCTACACCTTC; CDR3 protein: CASSLARGVYGYTF; D gene: NA; V gene: TRBV5-6; J gene: TRBJ1-2; clone size: NA
CDR3 DNA: TGTGCCATCAGTGAGTCGAGGACTGCAGACAATGAGCAGTTCTTC; CDR3 protein: CAISESRTADNEQFF; D gene: NA; V gene: TRBV10-3; J gene: TRBJ2-1; clone size: NA
CDR3 DNA: TGTGCCAGTAGTATAGAGAGTTGGCAGGTCGAAGCTTTCTTT; CDR3 protein: CASSIESWQVEAFF; D gene: NA; V gene: TRBV19; J gene: TRBJ1-1; clone size: NA
CDR3 DNA: TGTGCCAGTGGACACAATAGCAATCAGCCCCAGCATTTT; CDR3 protein: CASGHNSNQPQHF; D gene: NA; V gene: TRBV27; J gene: TRBJ1-5; clone size: NA
CDR3 DNA: TGTGCCATCAGTGATCCCGCCCGCGGACAGGGGGTTGAAAAACTGTTTTTT; CDR3 protein: CAISDPARGQGVEKLFF; D gene: TRBD1; V gene: TRBV10-3; J gene: TRBJ1-4; clone size: NA
CDR3 DNA: TGTGCCAGCAGCCGGGACTGGAATCAGCCCCAGCATTTT; CDR3 protein: CASSRDWNQPQHF; D gene: NA; V gene: TRBV2; J gene: TRBJ1-5; clone size: NA
CDR3 DNA: TGTGCCAGCAGCAGCGGTGGGTCGCCTAATGAAAAACTGTTTTTT; CDR3 protein: CASSSGGSPNEKLFF; D gene: NA; V gene: TRBV5-4; J gene: TRBJ1-4; clone size: NA
CDR3 DNA: TGTGCCAGCAGCTTAGCTGCGATGGACAGGGTGTCCCCTTACGAGCAGTACTTC; CDR3 protein: CASSLAAMDRVSPYEQYF; D gene: TRBD1; V gene: TRBV7-6; J gene: TRBJ2-7; clone size: NA
CDR3 DNA: TGTGCCAGCAGTTACGGGGAGGGGGACACTGAAGCTTTCTTT; CDR3 protein: CASSYGEGDTEAFF; D gene: NA; V gene: TRBV6-5; J gene: TRBJ1-1; clone size: few
CDR3 DNA: TGTGCCAGCAGCTTCAGACTAGCGGATACGCAGTATTTT; CDR3 protein: CASSFRLADTQYF; D gene: TRBD2; V gene: TRBV5-4; J gene: TRBJ2-3; clone size: NA
CDR3 DNA: TGTGCCAGCAGCTTAGGACAGAATAATCAGCCCCAGCATTTT; CDR3 protein: CASSLGQNNQPQHF; D gene: NA; V gene: TRBV7-2; J gene: TRBJ1-5; clone size: NA
CDR3 DNA: TGTGCCAGCAGCTTAGCGAGGGGACAGGGGCACGGCTACACCTTC; CDR3 protein: CASSLARGQGHGYTF; D gene: TRBD1; V gene: TRBV7-2; J gene: TRBJ1-2; clone size: NA
CDR3 DNA: TGTGCCAGCAGTCCCGGACAGGGCCCACTATCCGGCTACACCTTC; CDR3 protein: CASSPGQGPLSGYTF; D gene: TRBD1; V gene: TRBV6-6; J gene: TRBJ1-2; clone size: NA
CDR3 DNA: TGTGCCAGCAGCCCCATTGGGGCGATTCTGGAGACCCAGTACTTC; CDR3 protein: CASSPIGAILETQYF; D gene: NA; V gene: TRBV9; J gene: TRBJ2-5; clone size: few
CDR3 DNA: TGTGCCAGCAGTGGACTAGCGAGTTGGCCTACGCAGTATTTT; CDR3 protein: CASSGLASWPTQYF; D gene: TRBD2; V gene: TRBV7-9; J gene: TRBJ2-3; clone size: few
CDR3 DNA: TGTGCCAGAAGCTATCAACAGGCTGCTGAAGCTTTCTTT; CDR3 protein: CARSYQQAAEAFF; D gene: NA; V gene: TRBV5-3; J gene: TRBJ1-1; clone size: NA
CDR3 DNA: TGCGCCAGCAGTCCCAGGGTAGGCAATCAGCCCCAGCATTTT; CDR3 protein: CASSPRVGNQPQHF; D gene: NA; V gene: TRBV23-1; J gene: TRBJ1-5; clone size: NA
CDR3 DNA: TGTGCCAGTAGACTGACAGATTTTAATTCACCCCTCCACTTT; CDR3 protein: CASRLTDFNSPLHF; D gene: NA; V gene: TRBV19; J gene: TRBJ1-6; clone size: NA
CDR3 DNA: TGTGCCAGCAGGGGGACAGGGAGGAATTCACCCCTCCACTTT; CDR3 protein: CASRGTGRNSPLHF; D gene: TRBD1; V gene: TRBV6-5; J gene: TRBJ1-6; clone size: NA
CDR3 DNA: TGTGCCAGAGCCACAGGGGGCGCGAATTCACCCCTCCACTTT; CDR3 protein: CARATGGANSPLHF; D gene: TRBD1; V gene: TRBV2; J gene: TRBJ1-6; clone size: NA